The source of this TCR beta chain is a study of cytotoxic CD8 clonotypes in ibrutinib-treated CLL. Looking at the study overall: Among responders, approximately 24 were partial and 2 complete; after median roughly 66 months, about 15 stayed remitted and some 12 progressed.

The CDR3 runs to 14 residues. The junction had 2 bases not matched to a gene; V was cut back by 5 bases and J by 0 bases. Germline V gene lookup returns CDR1 SGHRS and CDR2 YFSETQ. Around 2.2 micrograms of genomic DNA, which was extracted from cryopreserved PBMCs, served as the material used for the TCR beta libraries. TCRdb keeps only in-frame clones here, not all; method: immunoSEQ multiplex PCR. This table holds about 140,000 clones, 80% found once. The material sequenced was PBMCs, taken after 36 months of ibrutinib treatment. This TCR was recovered from a human donor with chronic lymphocytic leukemia. This chain connects TRBV5-1 to TRBJ1-3, with 7 bases identical to TRBD1. The CDR3 is CASRGQNSGNTIYF. The CDR3 nucleotides read TGCGCCAGCAGGGGACAGAACTCTGGAAACACCATATATTTT.